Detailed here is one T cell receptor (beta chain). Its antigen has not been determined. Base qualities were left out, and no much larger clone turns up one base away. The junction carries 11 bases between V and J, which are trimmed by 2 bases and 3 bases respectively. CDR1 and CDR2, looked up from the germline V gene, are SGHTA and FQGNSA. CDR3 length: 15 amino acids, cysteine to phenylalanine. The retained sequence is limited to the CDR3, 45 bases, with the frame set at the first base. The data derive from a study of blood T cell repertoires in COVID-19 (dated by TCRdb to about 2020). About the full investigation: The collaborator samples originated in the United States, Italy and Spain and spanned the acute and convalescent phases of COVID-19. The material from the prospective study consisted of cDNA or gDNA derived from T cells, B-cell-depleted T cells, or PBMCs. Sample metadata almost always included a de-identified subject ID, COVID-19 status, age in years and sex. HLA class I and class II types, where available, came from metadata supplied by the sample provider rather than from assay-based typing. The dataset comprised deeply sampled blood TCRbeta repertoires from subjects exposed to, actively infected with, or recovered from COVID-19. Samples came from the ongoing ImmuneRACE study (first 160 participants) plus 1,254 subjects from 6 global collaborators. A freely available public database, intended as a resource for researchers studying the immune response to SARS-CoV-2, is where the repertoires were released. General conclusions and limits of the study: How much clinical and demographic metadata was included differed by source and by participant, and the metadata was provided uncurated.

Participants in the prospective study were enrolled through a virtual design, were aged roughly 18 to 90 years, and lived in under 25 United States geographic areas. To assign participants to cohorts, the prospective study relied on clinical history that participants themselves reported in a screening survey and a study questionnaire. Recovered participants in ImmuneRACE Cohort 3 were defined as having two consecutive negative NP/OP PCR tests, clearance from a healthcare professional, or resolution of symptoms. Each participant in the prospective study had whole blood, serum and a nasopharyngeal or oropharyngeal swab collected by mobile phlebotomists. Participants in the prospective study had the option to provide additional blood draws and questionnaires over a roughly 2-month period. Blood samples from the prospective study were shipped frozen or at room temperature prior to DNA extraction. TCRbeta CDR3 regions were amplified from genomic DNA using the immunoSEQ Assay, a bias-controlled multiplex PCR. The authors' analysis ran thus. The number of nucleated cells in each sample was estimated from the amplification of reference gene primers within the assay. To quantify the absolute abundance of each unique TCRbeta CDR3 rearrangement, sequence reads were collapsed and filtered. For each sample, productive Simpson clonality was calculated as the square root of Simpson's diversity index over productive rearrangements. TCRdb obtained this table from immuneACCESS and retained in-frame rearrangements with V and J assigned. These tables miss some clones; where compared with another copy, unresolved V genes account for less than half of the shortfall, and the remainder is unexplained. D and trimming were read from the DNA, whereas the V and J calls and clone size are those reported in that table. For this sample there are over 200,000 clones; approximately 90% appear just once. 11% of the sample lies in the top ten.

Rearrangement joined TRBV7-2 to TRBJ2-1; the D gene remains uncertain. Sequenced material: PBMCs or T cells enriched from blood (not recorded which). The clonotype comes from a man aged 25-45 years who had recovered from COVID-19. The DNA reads TGTGCCAGCAGCTTATCCGAGCAGGACTACAATGAGCAGTTCTTC. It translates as CASSLSEQDYNEQFF.